The 8 T cell receptor beta chains listed next were all sequenced from one sample in a study of shared clonotypes between healthy human individuals. Repertoires were generated with immunoSEQ multiplex PCR, while TCRdb's copy carries only in-frame clones and drops some. Of approximately 2.1 million clones listed, just over 90% were seen once; the top ten hold about 0.39%. Sequenced material: naive CD4+ T cells from PBMCs. Noted subset: CD45RA+ positively selected. The receptors were sampled from a man younger than 30 in good health. Some clones in this sample may be carry-over from other donors' samples.

This clone was seen only once. The J gene is TRBJ1-4, the V gene TRBV10-3; TRBD1 might be the D (6 bases). The length of the CDR3 is 14 residues. V was trimmed by 2 bases and J by 6 bases, leaving 10 bases between them. Germline lookup yields CDR1 ENHRY and CDR2 SYGVKD. CDR3 DNA sequence: TGTGCCATCAGTGAGCTTAACAGGGATGAAAAACTGTTTTTT. This translates into CAISELNRDEKLFF.

The gene calls are TRBV5-4 and TRBJ2-7; D may correspond to TRBD1 or TRBD2 (5 bases each). Germline V CDR1 and CDR2: SGHNT, YYREEE (reference sequence). CDR3 length equals 16 residues. V was clipped by 5 bases and J by 3 bases, with 21 bases between them. This CDR3 is CASSYDRDGLVYEQYF. As DNA, the CDR3 is TGTGCCAGCAGTTACGACCGGGACGGGTTAGTCTACGAGCAGTACTTC. Full variable domain (rest looked up from reference TRBV5-4 and TRBJ2-7): ETGVTQSPTHLIKTRGQQVTLRCSSQSGHNTVSWYQQALGQGPQFIFQYYREEENGRGNFPPRFSGLQFPNYSSELNVNALELDDSALYLCASSYDRDGLVYEQYFGPGTRLTVT.

V usage is TRBV5-1 and J usage is TRBJ2-1; no definite D call. Looked up from germline, CDR1 is SGHRS and CDR2 is YFSETQ. The V end lost 0 bases, the J end lost 9 bases, and 10 bases lay between the germline ends. The CDR3 has 13 amino acids. Here the CDR3 DNA reads TGCGCCAGCAGCTTGGGGTACTACTCTGAGCAGTTCTTC. This gives the protein CASSLGYYSEQFF. Based on the CDR3 plus reference TRBV5-1 and TRBJ2-1, the full variable domain is KAGVTQTPRYLIKTRGQQVTLSCSPISGHRSVSWYQQTPGQGLQFLFEYFSETQRNKGNFPGRFSGRQFSNSRSEMNVSTLELGDSALYLCASSLGYYSEQFFGPGTRLTVL.

About this clone itself: Other DNA sequences in the sample encode the same CDR3. This chain joins TRBV29-1 and TRBJ2-1; D is perhaps TRBD1 or TRBD2 (5 bases each). Germline V gene sequence: CDR1 SQVTM, CDR2 ANQGSEA. The CDR3 contains 14 residues. V was shortened by 5 bases and J by 2 bases, with 13 bases between the two germline ends. This chain's CDR3 is CSVSQGVTYNEQFF. As DNA, the CDR3 is TGCAGCGTTAGTCAGGGAGTCACCTACAATGAGCAGTTCTTC.

The J gene is TRBJ2-7, the V gene TRBV6-6, with TRBD2 as a possible D gene (6 bases). CDR1 and CDR2 (germline): MNHNY, SVGAGI (reference sequence). The CDR3 extends over 15 amino acids. V lost 5 bases and J 5 bases, leaving 19 bases between the germline ends. The CDR3 sequence: CASSRPGSGVDEQYF. In DNA, the CDR3 is TGTGCCAGCAGTCGACCAGGCTCGGGGGTCGACGAGCAGTACTTC.

The chain has TRBV27 and TRBJ2-7, with D possibly TRBD2 on 6 matching bases. This CDR3 has 14 residues. V was cut by 8 bases and J by 6 bases, with 20 bases left in between. Germline-derived CDR1 and CDR2 are MNHEY and SMNVEV (reference sequence). The CDR3 reads CASRFPRLGGEQYF. CDR3 nucleotides: TGTGCCAGCCGATTCCCACGGCTGGGAGGCGAGCAGTACTTC.

V is TRBV2 and J is TRBJ1-3; possible D gene TRBD1, 5 bases. V was trimmed by 6 bases and J by 1 base, leaving 10 bases between them. This CDR3 is 14 amino acids long. CDR1 and CDR2 (germline): SNHLY, FYNNEI. The CDR3: CASRGRGSGNTIYF. Here the CDR3 DNA reads TGTGCCAGCAGGGGACGGGGTTCTGGAAACACCATATATTTT.

This clone has just one count. The V and J genes are TRBV7-9 and TRBJ2-2; D call uncertain. In germline, CDR1 is SEHNR, CDR2 FQNEAQ (reference sequence). V lost 1 base, J lost 6 bases, and 12 bases lay in between. The length of the CDR3 is 15 residues. CDR3 in amino acids: CASSLGSRVPGELFF. CDR3 nucleotide sequence: TGTGCCAGCAGCTTAGGTTCCCGGGTTCCCGGGGAGCTGTTTTTT. Full variable domain (missing parts from reference TRBV7-9 and TRBJ2-2): DTGVSQNPRHKITKRGQNVTFRCDPISEHNRLYWYRQTLGQGPEFLTYFQNEAQLEKSRLLSDRFSAERPKGSFSTLEIQRTEQGDSAMYLCASSLGSRVPGELFFGEGSRLTVL.